Listed below are T cell receptor beta chains from one sample, sequenced in a study of T cells after yellow fever vaccination. TCRdb called the 5' RACE reads again in MiXCR, with one record for every CDR3 protein. The profile shows some 110,000 distinct CDR3 sequences, 6.5% to 9% of them singletons. The material sequenced was CD4+ T cells sorted from PBMCs, taken around 45 days after the first yellow fever vaccination. The receptors shown here come from a man younger than 35 who received the YFV17D yellow fever vaccine. CDR3s include the opening cysteine and the closing phenylalanine or tryptophan. A D gene is named only where the DNA matches it firmly. Not every row has a clone size; where given, it reads once, few, many or a size class.

j_call: TRBJ2-7; d_call: NA; v_call: TRBV15; clone_size: many; cdr3_aa: CATSRVGVGVNEQYF; cdr3_nt: TGTGCCACCAGCAGAGTGGGAGTAGGAGTAAACGAGCAGTACTTC
j_call: TRBJ1-5; d_call: TRBD1; v_call: TRBV7-2; clone_size: many; cdr3_aa: CASRRDRDNQPQHF; cdr3_nt: TGTGCCAGCAGGAGGGACAGGGACAATCAGCCCCAGCATTTT
j_call: TRBJ1-6; d_call: NA; v_call: TRBV6-1; clone_size: many; cdr3_aa: CASRGAGNSPLHF; cdr3_nt: TGTGCCAGCAGGGGGGCGGGAAATTCACCCCTCCACTTT
j_call: TRBJ1-2; d_call: NA; v_call: TRBV5-1; clone_size: NA; cdr3_aa: CASSSGLSFGYTF; cdr3_nt: TGCGCCAGCAGCTCGGGACTGTCGTTTGGCTACACCTTC
j_call: TRBJ1-5; d_call: TRBD1; v_call: TRBV12-3/TRBV12-4; clone_size: many; cdr3_aa: CASSLRRSNRGVQPQHF; cdr3_nt: TGTGCCAGCAGTTTGAGGCGGTCTAACAGGGGCGTTCAGCCCCAGCATTTT
j_call: TRBJ2-3; d_call: TRBD2; v_call: TRBV4-3; clone_size: many; cdr3_aa: CASSQGELAGSDTQYF; cdr3_nt: TGCGCCAGCAGCCAAGGAGAACTAGCGGGGTCCGATACGCAGTATTTT
j_call: TRBJ2-3; d_call: TRBD2; v_call: TRBV11-1; clone_size: many; cdr3_aa: CASSFTSGGDTQYF; cdr3_nt: TGTGCCAGCAGCTTTACTAGCGGGGGAGATACGCAGTATTTT
j_call: TRBJ2-3; d_call: NA; v_call: TRBV6-1; clone_size: many; cdr3_aa: CASRWEGDTQYF; cdr3_nt: TGTGCCAGCAGGTGGGAAGGAGATACGCAGTATTTT
j_call: TRBJ1-1; d_call: NA; v_call: TRBV30; clone_size: NA; cdr3_aa: CAWSPIRGTEAFF; cdr3_nt: TGTGCCTGGAGTCCGATTAGGGGCACTGAAGCTTTCTTT
j_call: TRBJ1-1; d_call: NA; v_call: TRBV7-2; clone_size: many; cdr3_aa: CASSWGTNTEAFF; cdr3_nt: TGTGCCAGCAGCTGGGGGACGAACACTGAAGCTTTCTTT
j_call: TRBJ2-5; d_call: NA; v_call: TRBV6-5; clone_size: many; cdr3_aa: CASSYPHSYQETQYF; cdr3_nt: TGTGCCAGCAGTTACCCGCACTCGTACCAAGAGACCCAGTACTTC
j_call: TRBJ1-6; d_call: NA; v_call: TRBV14; clone_size: NA; cdr3_aa: CASSLGQRTSPLHF; cdr3_nt: TGTGCCAGCAGCCTCGGACAGAGAACTTCACCCCTCCACTTT
j_call: TRBJ2-7; d_call: NA; v_call: TRBV5-1; clone_size: many; cdr3_aa: CASSLASTDLYEQYF; cdr3_nt: TGCGCCAGCAGCTTGGCCTCGACCGACCTTTACGAGCAGTACTTC
j_call: TRBJ1-2; d_call: TRBD1; v_call: TRBV5-5; clone_size: many; cdr3_aa: CASSLAGGLYGYTF; cdr3_nt: TGTGCCAGCAGCTTGGCAGGGGGCCTCTATGGCTACACCTTC
j_call: TRBJ2-1; d_call: TRBD2; v_call: TRBV9; clone_size: few; cdr3_aa: CASSVEGARGGALEQFF; cdr3_nt: TGTGCCAGCAGCGTAGAGGGCGCGCGCGGGGGGGCCCTTGAGCAGTTCTTC
j_call: TRBJ1-6; d_call: NA; v_call: TRBV6-5; clone_size: NA; cdr3_aa: CASSYSAVRSTLHF; cdr3_nt: TGTGCCAGCAGTTACTCAGCCGTAAGGTCGACCCTCCACTTT
j_call: TRBJ2-5; d_call: NA; v_call: TRBV7-9; clone_size: many; cdr3_aa: CASSLGLRAETQYF; cdr3_nt: TGTGCCAGCAGCTTAGGACTCAGAGCAGAGACCCAGTACTTC
j_call: TRBJ1-2; d_call: NA; v_call: TRBV3-1; clone_size: many; cdr3_aa: CASSQDRGVGYTF; cdr3_nt: TGTGCCAGCAGCCAAGATCGGGGGGTCGGCTACACCTTC
j_call: TRBJ2-6; d_call: NA; v_call: TRBV29-1; clone_size: many; cdr3_aa: CSVELAVRAGANVLTF; cdr3_nt: TGCAGCGTTGAACTCGCGGTCAGGGCTGGGGCCAACGTCCTGACTTTC
j_call: TRBJ1-5; d_call: NA; v_call: TRBV11-2; clone_size: NA; cdr3_aa: CASSPHRQYSNQPQHF; cdr3_nt: TGTGCCAGCAGCCCCCATAGGCAATATAGCAATCAGCCCCAGCATTTT
j_call: TRBJ1-5; d_call: NA; v_call: TRBV10-1; clone_size: few; cdr3_aa: CASSEPGKGGQPQHF; cdr3_nt: TGCGCCAGCAGTGAGCCCGGTAAGGGGGGGCAGCCCCAGCATTTT
j_call: TRBJ1-1; d_call: NA; v_call: TRBV7-2; clone_size: NA; cdr3_aa: CASSLAVKRGAFF; cdr3_nt: TGTGCCAGCAGCTTAGCTGTGAAGAGGGGAGCTTTCTTT
j_call: TRBJ2-6; d_call: NA; v_call: TRBV7-2; clone_size: many; cdr3_aa: CASSLVLRSGANVLTF; cdr3_nt: TGTGCCAGCAGCTTAGTACTCCGCTCTGGGGCCAACGTCCTGACTTTC
j_call: TRBJ2-7; d_call: NA; v_call: TRBV6-1; clone_size: few; cdr3_aa: CASSGQSYEQYF; cdr3_nt: TGTGCCAGCAGCGGACAGTCCTACGAGCAGTACTTC
j_call: TRBJ2-5; d_call: NA; v_call: TRBV12-3/TRBV12-4; clone_size: many; cdr3_aa: CASRDQETQYF; cdr3_nt: TGTGCCAGCAGGGACCAAGAGACCCAGTACTTC
j_call: TRBJ2-2; d_call: TRBD1; v_call: TRBV24-1; clone_size: NA; cdr3_aa: CATSEAPRTGGVTGELFF; cdr3_nt: TGTGCCACCAGTGAAGCCCCTCGCACAGGGGGAGTTACCGGGGAGCTGTTTTTT